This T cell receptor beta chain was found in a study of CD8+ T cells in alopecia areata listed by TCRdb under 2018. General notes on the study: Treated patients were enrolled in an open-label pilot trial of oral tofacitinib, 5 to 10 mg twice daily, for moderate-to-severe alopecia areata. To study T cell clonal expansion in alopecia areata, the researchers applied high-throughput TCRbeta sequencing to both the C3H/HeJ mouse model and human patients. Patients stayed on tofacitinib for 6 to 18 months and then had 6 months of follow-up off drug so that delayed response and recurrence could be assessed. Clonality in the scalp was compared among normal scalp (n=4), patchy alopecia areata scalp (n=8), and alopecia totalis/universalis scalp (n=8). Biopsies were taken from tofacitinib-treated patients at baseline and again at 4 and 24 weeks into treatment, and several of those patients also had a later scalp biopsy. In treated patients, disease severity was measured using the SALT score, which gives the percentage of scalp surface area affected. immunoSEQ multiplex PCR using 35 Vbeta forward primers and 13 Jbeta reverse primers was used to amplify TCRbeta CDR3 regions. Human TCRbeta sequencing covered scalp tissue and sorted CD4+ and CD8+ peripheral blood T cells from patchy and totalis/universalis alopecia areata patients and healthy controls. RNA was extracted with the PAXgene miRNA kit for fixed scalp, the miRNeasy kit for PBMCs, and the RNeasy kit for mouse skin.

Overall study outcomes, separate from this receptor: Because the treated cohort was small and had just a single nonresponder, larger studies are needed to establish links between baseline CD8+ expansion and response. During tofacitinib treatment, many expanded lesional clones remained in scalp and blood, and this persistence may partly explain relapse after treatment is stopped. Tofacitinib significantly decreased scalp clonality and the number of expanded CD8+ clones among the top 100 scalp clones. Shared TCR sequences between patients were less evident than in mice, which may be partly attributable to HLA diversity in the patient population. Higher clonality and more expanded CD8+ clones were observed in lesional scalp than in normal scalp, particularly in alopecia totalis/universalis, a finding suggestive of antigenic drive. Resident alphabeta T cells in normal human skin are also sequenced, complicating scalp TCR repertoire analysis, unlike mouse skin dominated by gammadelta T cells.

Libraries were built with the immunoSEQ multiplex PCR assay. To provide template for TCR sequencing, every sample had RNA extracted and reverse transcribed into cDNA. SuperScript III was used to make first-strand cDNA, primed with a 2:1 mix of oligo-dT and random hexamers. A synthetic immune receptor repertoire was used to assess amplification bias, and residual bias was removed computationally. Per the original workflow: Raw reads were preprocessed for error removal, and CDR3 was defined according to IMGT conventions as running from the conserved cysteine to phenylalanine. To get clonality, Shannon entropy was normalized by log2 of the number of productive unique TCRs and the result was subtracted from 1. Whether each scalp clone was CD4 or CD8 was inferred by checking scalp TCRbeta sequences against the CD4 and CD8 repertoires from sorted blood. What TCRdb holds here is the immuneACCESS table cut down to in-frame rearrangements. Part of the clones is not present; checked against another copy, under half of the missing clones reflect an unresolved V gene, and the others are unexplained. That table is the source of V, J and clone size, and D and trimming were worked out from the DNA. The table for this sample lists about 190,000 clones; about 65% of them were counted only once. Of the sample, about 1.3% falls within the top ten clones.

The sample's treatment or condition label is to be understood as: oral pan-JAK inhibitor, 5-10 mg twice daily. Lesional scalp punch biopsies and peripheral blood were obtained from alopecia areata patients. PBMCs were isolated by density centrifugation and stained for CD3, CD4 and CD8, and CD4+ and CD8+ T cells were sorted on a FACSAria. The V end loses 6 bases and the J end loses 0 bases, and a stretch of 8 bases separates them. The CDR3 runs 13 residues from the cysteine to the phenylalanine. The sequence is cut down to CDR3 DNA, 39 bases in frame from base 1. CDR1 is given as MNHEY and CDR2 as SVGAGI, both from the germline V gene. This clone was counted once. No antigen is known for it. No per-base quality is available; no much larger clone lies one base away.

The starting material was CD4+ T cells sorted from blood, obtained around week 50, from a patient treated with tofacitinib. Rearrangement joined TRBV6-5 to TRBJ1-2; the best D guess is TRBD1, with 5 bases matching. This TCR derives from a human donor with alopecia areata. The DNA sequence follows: TGTGCCAGCAGGCCGACAGCTAACTATGGCTACACCTTC. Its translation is CASRPTANYGYTF.